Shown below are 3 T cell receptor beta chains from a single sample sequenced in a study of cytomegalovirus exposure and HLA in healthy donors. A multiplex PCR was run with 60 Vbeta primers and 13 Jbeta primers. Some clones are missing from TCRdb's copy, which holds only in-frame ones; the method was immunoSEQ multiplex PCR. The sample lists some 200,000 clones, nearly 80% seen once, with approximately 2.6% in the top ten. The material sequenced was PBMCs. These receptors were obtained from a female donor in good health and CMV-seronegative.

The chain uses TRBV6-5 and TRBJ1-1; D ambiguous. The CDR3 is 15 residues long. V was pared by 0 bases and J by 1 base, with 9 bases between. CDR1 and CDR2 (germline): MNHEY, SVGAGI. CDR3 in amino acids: CASSYSRTSNTEAFF. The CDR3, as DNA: TGTGCCAGCAGTTACTCGCGCACGTCGAACACTGAAGCTTTCTTT.

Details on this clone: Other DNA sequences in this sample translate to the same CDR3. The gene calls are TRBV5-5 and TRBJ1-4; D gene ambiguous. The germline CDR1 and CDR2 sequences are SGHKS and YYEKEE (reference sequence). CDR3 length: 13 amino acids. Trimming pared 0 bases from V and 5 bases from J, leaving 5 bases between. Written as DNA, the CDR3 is TGTGCCAGCAGCTTGGATCTCAATGAAAAACTGTTTTTT. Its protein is CASSLDLNEKLFF.

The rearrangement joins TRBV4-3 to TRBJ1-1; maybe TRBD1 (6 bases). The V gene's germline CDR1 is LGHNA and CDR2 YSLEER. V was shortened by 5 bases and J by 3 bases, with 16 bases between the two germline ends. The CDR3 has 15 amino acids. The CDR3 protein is CASSTSYRVDTEAFF. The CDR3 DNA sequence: TGCGCCAGCAGCACATCTTACAGGGTGGACACTGAAGCTTTCTTT.